This T cell receptor beta chain was retrieved from a study of CD8 T cells in ankylosing spondylitis. Study-wide results and limits: From matched ankylosing spondylitis synovial fluid, disease-linked clones were reportedly recovered at significantly enriched levels. Eight or nine highly homologous variants formed a TCR beta motif that appeared characteristic of ankylosing spondylitis blood. Disease-linked clones displayed a CD8+ phenotype and appeared relatively rarely in peripheral blood.

TCRdb called the 5' RACE reads again in MiXCR, with one record for every CDR3 protein. The sample records about 700,000 distinct CDR3 sequences, roughly 20% being singletons. As to this clonotype: Antigen specificity is unknown.

Trimming cost V 3 bases and J 9 bases, with 8 bases left between them. CDR3 size: 11 residues. Germline V gives CDR1 SEHNR, CDR2 FQNEAQ (reference sequence). Sequences were obtained from blood, either unsorted or a sorted T cell fraction (not recorded which). The source of this sequence is a male donor with ankylosing spondylitis. This rearrangement joins TRBV7-9 to TRBJ1-2; D ambiguous. CDR3 residues: CASSLGPSYTF. Written as DNA, the CDR3 is TGTGCCAGCAGCTTGGGTCCGAGCTACACCTTC.